The 29 T cell receptor beta chains in this list originate from one sample, sequenced in a study of T cell repertoires in cytomegalovirus infection. MiXCR, run by TCRdb on the reads, gives a single entry per CDR3 protein. This table holds about 740,000 distinct CDR3 sequences, approximately 40% found once. Sequenced sample: PBMCs. Every receptor here comes from a human donor in good health (CMV status not recorded). Some clones in this sample may be carry-over from other donors' samples.

This chain joins TRBV19 and TRBJ2-5, with D perhaps assigned TRBD1 or TRBD2 (5 bases each). Trimming removed 7 bases from V and 4 bases from J, with 22 bases in between. Germline loops: CDR1 LNHDA, CDR2 SQIVND (reference sequence). The CDR3 has 16 amino acids. DNA of the CDR3: TGTGCCAGTACCCGAACCGGGACGTTGGGTGGAGAGACCCAGTACTTC. This encodes CASTRTGTLGGETQYF.

This clonotype has only a few counts. The chain recombines TRBV28 with TRBJ2-5; 7 nucleotides agree with TRBD1. In germline, CDR1 is MDHEN, CDR2 SYDVKM. The CDR3 runs to 17 residues. The V and J ends lost 4 bases and 1 base, in that order; junction bases with no gene match: 12. This CDR3 is CASSYPHLTGLQETQYF. The CDR3 DNA is TGTGCCAGCAGTTACCCCCACCTGACAGGGCTCCAAGAGACCCAGTACTTC.

This clonotype showed up just a few times. The chain links TRBV19 to TRBJ1-1, with D possibly TRBD1 on 5 matching bases. Per germline, CDR1 LNHDA and CDR2 SQIVND (reference sequence). This CDR3 region has 15 residues. Trimming removed 8 bases from V and 0 bases from J, with 16 bases in between. CDR3 loop: CASQGTQTMNTEAFF. The CDR3 DNA is TGTGCCAGTCAAGGGACCCAGACAATGAACACTGAAGCTTTCTTT.

This clonotype was counted between two and nine times. The chain employs TRBV4-3 and TRBJ2-2; weak D call: TRBD1 (5 bases). Per the germline V gene, CDR1 is LGHNA and CDR2 is YSLEER. The CDR3 runs to 16 residues. Trimming removed 7 bases from V and 8 bases from J, with 23 bases in between. CDR3: CASTPRDSNFGGELFF. CDR3 nucleotide sequence: TGCGCCAGCACCCCACGAGACAGCAATTTCGGGGGGGAGCTGTTTTTT.

The rearrangement links TRBV28 to TRBJ2-7, with TRBD2 matching over 8 bases. The J segment lost 9 bases and the V segment lost 5 bases, leaving 9 bases of the junction unmatched. The CDR3 length is 13 residues. Germline CDR1 is MDHEN and CDR2 is SYDVKM. CDR3 residues: CASSQGLARVQYF. CDR3 coding DNA: TGTGCCAGCAGTCAAGGACTAGCCCGTGTGCAGTACTTC.

This clonotype appeared a few times. This rearrangement joins TRBV6-5 to TRBJ2-1, with a possible D match to TRBD1 (5 bases). V was clipped by 6 bases and J by 5 bases, with 17 bases between them. The CDR3 is 15 residues long. Per the germline V gene, CDR1 is MNHEY and CDR2 is SVGAGI. The CDR3 nucleotides read TGTGCCAGCAGCAGGGCATCGGTATTAAACAATGAGCAGTTCTTC. Residues: CASSRASVLNNEQFF.

This clonotype occurred a few times. The rearrangement links TRBV7-8 to TRBJ1-4; D gene unclear. With 0 bases removed from V and 7 bases from J, the gap between germline ends came to 15 bases. The V gene's germline CDR1 is SGHVS and CDR2 FQNEAQ. The CDR3 runs 16 residues. In DNA form, the CDR3 reads TGTGCCAGCAGCTTAGCCCGCCGAGGGTGGGGTGAAAAACTGTTTTTT. This translates into CASSLARRGWGEKLFF.

This rearrangement joins TRBV20-1 to TRBJ2-6, with D tentatively TRBD1 (5 bases). The CDR3 extends over 17 amino acids. Trimming shortened V by 3 bases and J by 0 bases, and 15 bases separated the two germline ends. Germline V gene lookup returns CDR1 DFQATT and CDR2 SNEGSKA (reference sequence). The CDR3 DNA reads TGCAGTGCTAGTTGGCAGGGCAAGCGCTCTGGGGCCAACGTCCTGACTTTC. Translating it yields CSASWQGKRSGANVLTF.

This clonotype was counted a single time. The J gene is TRBJ2-2, the V gene TRBV25-1, with D maybe TRBD1 (6 bases). V dropped 6 bases and J dropped 3 bases, with 14 bases sitting between them. CDR3 length: 15 amino acids. Germline-derived CDR1 and CDR2 are MGHDK and SYGVNS. The chain's CDR3 is CASRDNRVDTGELFF. DNA of the CDR3: TGTGCCAGCAGGGATAACAGGGTTGACACCGGGGAGCTGTTTTTT.

The chain has TRBV28 and TRBJ2-2; D is perhaps TRBD1 (6 bases). Germline values: CDR1 MDHEN, CDR2 SYDVKM. Trimming took off 5 bases at V and 7 bases at J, with 17 bases between the two ends. CDR3 length: 15 amino acids. The CDR3, as DNA: TGTGCCAGCAGTCTGACAGGTCCGATACACGGGGAGCTGTTTTTT. Amino acid sequence: CASSLTGPIHGELFF.

There are a few counts of this clonotype. This chain uses TRBV7-9 with TRBJ2-4; D is perhaps TRBD2 (6 bases). Trimming took 1 base from V and 0 from J, leaving 10 bases between them. CDR3 length equals 16 residues. CDR1 and CDR2 from the germline V gene are SEHNR and FQNEAQ (reference sequence). The CDR3: CASSLGGELAKNIQYF. In nucleotides, the CDR3 is TGTGCCAGCAGCTTAGGGGGGGAGCTAGCCAAAAACATTCAGTACTTC.

This clonotype occurred many times. V and J are TRBV7-2 and TRBJ2-7; 9 bases match TRBD2. The V and J ends lost 4 bases and 6 bases, in that order; junction bases with no gene match: 4. Germline V lookup: CDR1 SGHTA, CDR2 FQGNSA. This CDR3 spans 13 amino acids. The CDR3 sequence is CASSSGLAREQYF. CDR3 coding DNA: TGTGCCAGCAGCTCCGGACTAGCGCGCGAGCAGTACTTC.

The chain employs TRBV29-1 and TRBJ2-1; D perhaps matches TRBD2 (6 bases). The ends were cut back, 3 bases at V and 9 bases at J, with 15 bases in the middle. Germline CDR1 is SQVTM and CDR2 is ANQGSEA. This CDR3 has 13 residues. The CDR3 protein is CSVDAEGSAEQFF. In DNA, the CDR3 is TGCAGCGTTGACGCGGAGGGGTCCGCTGAGCAGTTCTTC.

Remarks on this clonotype: Compared with germline, one end of the junction differs, possibly owing to a read error. V gene TRBV28 combines with J gene TRBJ2-3, with D unresolved. This CDR3 is 13 amino acids long. From germline, CDR1 is MDHEN and CDR2 SYDVKM. The CDR3 bases are TGTGCCAGCAGTTTAATAGGGCCAGATACGCCGTATTTT. Translated: CASSLIGPDTPYF.

This clonotype was seen more than once but under ten times. J is TRBJ2-5 and V is TRBV6-6; D assignment may be TRBD1 or TRBD2 (5 bases each). The germline gives CDR1 MNHNY, CDR2 SVGAGI (reference sequence). V shed 5 bases and J shed 5 bases, with 15 bases lying between them. The CDR3 covers 14 residues. The CDR3 coding sequence is TGTGCCAGCAGTGATATCGGGGCCGGGGAGACCCAGTACTTC. Translated: CASSDIGAGETQYF.

The chain carries TRBV28 and TRBJ2-5; 9 bases align to TRBD2. This CDR3 contains 18 residues. Unmatched junction bases numbered 16, after V lost 6 bases and J lost 2 bases. The germline gives CDR1 MDHEN, CDR2 SYDVKM. The CDR3 sequence is CASSPSGRSAMIQETQYF. DNA of the CDR3: TGTGCCAGCAGCCCGAGCGGGAGGTCCGCCATGATTCAAGAGACCCAGTACTTC. The full variable domain, with the rest looked up from reference TRBV28 and TRBJ2-5, is DVKVTQSSRYLVKRTGEKVFLECVQDMDHENMFWYRQDPGLGLRLIYFSYDVKMKEKGDIPEGYSVSREKKERFSLILESASTNQTSMYLCASSPSGRSAMIQETQYFGPGTRLLVL.

This clonotype has ten or more counts. The chain carries TRBV11-2 and TRBJ2-4, with unresolved D. The CDR3 is 13 residues long. The V end was cut by 1 base, the J end by 5 bases, with 6 bases between. The germline V gene has CDR1 SGHAT and CDR2 FQNNGV. The CDR3 is CASSLVPQNIQYF. Written as DNA, the CDR3 is TGTGCCAGCAGCTTAGTTCCCCAAAACATTCAGTACTTC.

The chain recombines TRBV6-4 with TRBJ1-5; perhaps TRBD1 as D (5 bases). Germline V CDR1 and CDR2: MRHNA, SNTAGT. Deletions cut 6 bases from V and 5 bases from J, with 14 bases between. The CDR3 has 14 residues. The DNA for the CDR3 is TGTGCCAGCAGAGCGATCCTACAGGATCAGCCCCAGCATTTT. As protein: CASRAILQDQPQHF.

The chain couples TRBV28 to TRBJ1-6; D unclear. From germline, CDR1 is MDHEN and CDR2 SYDVKM. The length of the CDR3 is 14 residues. V was pared by 1 base and J by 7 bases, with 8 bases between. In nucleotides, the CDR3 is TGTGCCAGCAGTTTATATACGGCAAATTCACCCCTCCACTTT. Translating gives CASSLYTANSPLHF.

CDR3 bases: TGCAGTGCTACCCCGACGGGTAACTATGGCTACACCTTC. Amino acid sequence: CSATPTGNYGYTF. The J gene is TRBJ1-2, the V gene TRBV20-1; D gene unclear. With 4 bases removed from V and 1 base from J, the gap between germline ends came to 10 bases. CDR1 is DFQATT and CDR2 is SNEGSKA in the germline V gene (reference sequence). This CDR3 has 13 amino acids.

The chain uses TRBV7-6 and TRBJ2-1; 7 positions agree with TRBD2. The CDR3 loop spans 17 amino acids. CDR1 SGHVS and CDR2 FNYEAQ come from the germline V gene. J was trimmed by 5 bases and V by 0 bases; bases with no gene match: 10. This chain's CDR3 is CASSLAMGEGRDNEQFF. The DNA for the CDR3 is TGTGCCAGCAGCTTAGCGATGGGGGAGGGCCGAGACAATGAGCAGTTCTTC.

This clonotype was picked up a small number of times. V is TRBV6-6 and J is TRBJ2-1; TRBD2 matches 9 bases. CDR1 and CDR2 from the germline V gene are MNHNY and SVGAGI (reference sequence). This CDR3 spans 21 amino acids. V trimming: 10 bases; J trimming: 0 bases; junction bases outside the gene matches: 25. The chain's CDR3 is CATYFLQTGTSPPSSYNEQFF. CDR3 nucleotide sequence: TGTGCCACGTATTTTCTTCAAACCGGGACTAGCCCTCCTAGCTCCTACAATGAGCAGTTCTTC.

In this sample, this clonotype turned up many times. This chain links TRBV7-6 with TRBJ2-7; D is possibly TRBD2 (5 bases). The germline V and J ends were trimmed by 1 base and 2 bases, with 15 bases remaining between them. The CDR3 sequence is 16 residues long. The V gene's germline CDR1 is SGHVS and CDR2 FNYEAQ. The DNA for the CDR3 is TGTGCCAGCAGCTTAGTTTCCACAGACGGGACCTACGAGCAGTACTTC. Encoded protein: CASSLVSTDGTYEQYF.

Points on this clonotype: The junction does not match germline at one end; this may be a read error. CDR3 nucleotide sequence: TGCGCCAGCAGCCCGGGGAACACCGGGGAGCTGTTGTTT. Translation gives CASSPGNTGELLF. V usage is TRBV5-1 and J usage is TRBJ2-2, with a weak D call TRBD2 (5 bases). The CDR3 loop spans 13 amino acids. Germline-derived CDR1 and CDR2 are SGHRS and YFSETQ.

This clonotype was seen many times. A read error may account for a junction end that differs from germline. The CDR3 coding sequence is TGTGCCAGCAGCTTGCTACAGGGCCCTGGGCTCTTC. It specifies CASSLLQGPGLF. The gene calls are TRBV7-8 and TRBJ2-1; TRBD1 is a possible D gene (6 bases). There are 12 residues in the CDR3. CDR1 is SGHVS and CDR2 is FQNEAQ in the germline V gene.

The chain recombines TRBV6-2 or TRBV6-3 with TRBJ1-5; a weak D match, TRBD1 (5 bases). With 10 bases removed from V and 2 bases from J, the gap between germline ends came to 24 bases. The CDR3 totals 17 residues. CDR1 and CDR2 from the germline V gene are MNHEY and SVGEGT. The CDR3 nucleotides are TGTGCCACCTCGACCGGGACGCTATCTTCCGGCAATCAGCCCCAGCATTTT. Amino acids: CATSTGTLSSGNQPQHF.

In this sample, this clonotype turned up a few times. The genes are TRBV28 and TRBJ2-1; 11 nucleotides line up with TRBD2. From germline, CDR1 is MDHEN and CDR2 SYDVKM. The junction had 16 bases not matched to a gene; V was cut back by 6 bases and J by 12 bases. CDR3 size: 16 residues. The CDR3 reads CASSRPGLAAGGGQFF. The CDR3 nucleotides read TGTGCCAGCAGCCGTCCGGGACTAGCGGCAGGGGGGGGGCAGTTCTTC.

This chain joins TRBV5-1 and TRBJ2-7, with TRBD1 matching over 9 bases. The CDR3 length is 15 residues. V lost 4 bases to trimming and J lost 1 base; unmatched junction nucleotides: 6. The germline CDR1 and CDR2 sequences are SGHRS and YFSETQ. DNA for the CDR3: TGCGCCAGCAGCGCCGGACAGGGGAGTTCCTACGAGCAGTACTTC. This encodes CASSAGQGSSYEQYF.

The sample holds a few counts of this clonotype. The CDR3 DNA reads as TGTGCCAGCAGCTTAGATACAGGGAATAAGCCCCAGCATTTT. Translation: CASSLDTGNKPQHF. The chain combines TRBV7-8 with TRBJ1-5, with a tentative D call TRBD1 (6 bases). This CDR3 is 14 amino acids long. Germline CDR1 SGHVS, CDR2 FQNEAQ. Trimming pared 1 base from V and 8 bases from J, leaving 12 bases between.